The text below deals with one T cell receptor (beta chain). Antigen: not known. The same CDR3 is also encoded by other DNA sequences in this sample. This sample was taken from a study of shared clonotypes between healthy human individuals. Study information: Each donor had three CD4 naive, three CD4 memory, two CD8 naive and one CD8 memory plate.

This CDR3 is 13 amino acids long. In germline, CDR1 is SEHNR, CDR2 FQNEAQ (reference sequence). V was cut by 1 base and J by 8 bases, with 9 bases left in between. CD45RO negativity and positive selection for CCR7 defined naive CD8 cells, a population that excluded terminally differentiated effector memory CD45RA+ cells. Replicate PCRs for sorted subsets used roughly 200 ng DNA; this equaled 25,000 to 35,000 T cell genomes. This table comes from immunoSEQ multiplex PCR, and its TCRdb copy is limited to in-frame clones, with some not included. The table shows about 700,000 clones, with around 90% occurring only once. Study observations and caveats: Shared across a few donors were 5% to 6% of the naive CD4 clonotypes.

V gene TRBV7-9 combines with J gene TRBJ2-1; D uncertain. The sequence was collected from a man younger than 45 in good health. Input material: naive CD8+ T cells sorted from blood. The CDR3 region is CASSLERGDEQFF. DNA for the CDR3: TGTGCCAGCAGCTTAGAGCGAGGCGATGAGCAGTTCTTC. Looking up the rest from reference TRBV7-9 and TRBJ2-1 gives the full variable domain: DTGVSQNPRHKITKRGQNVTFRCDPISEHNRLYWYRQTLGQGPEFLTYFQNEAQLEKSRLLSDRFSAERPKGSFSTLEIQRTEQGDSAMYLCASSLERGDEQFFGPGTRLTVL.